This note documents a single T cell receptor beta chain sequence. Its antigen remains unknown. V lost 5 bases and J 4 bases, leaving 12 bases between the germline ends. This CDR3 has 13 amino acids. CDR1 and CDR2 from the germline V gene are SEHNR and FQNEAQ (reference sequence). The PCR contained 60 Vbeta and 13 Jbeta primers. Here immunoSEQ multiplex PCR was the method, and the copy in TCRdb shows in-frame clones only, minus some. The repertoire has about 140,000 clones, 65% to 80% of them found once; the top ten carry approximately 3.4%. These data come from a study of cytomegalovirus exposure and HLA in healthy donors. Study-level background: From HLA-typed donors, an early data release held around 80 million unique TCRs. Overall study results and limits: Looking again later, the authors saw that most CMV-associated TCR beta chains seemed HLA-restricted. Being productive about 87% or about 30% of the time was typical of most TCR beta V segments in an earlier analysis. Researchers reported in a later analysis that a missense DCLRE1C variant was tied to TCR beta V- and J-gene trimming.

The V call is TRBV7-9, the J call TRBJ2-7; D is perhaps TRBD1 (6 bases). The sequence was obtained from a man in his forties in good health and CMV-seronegative. The sequenced material came from PBMCs. CDR3 sequence: CASSPQTGYEQYF. The CDR3 DNA reads TGTGCCAGCAGCCCGCAGACAGGTTACGAGCAGTACTTC.